The sample holds many counts of the clone carrying this T cell receptor beta chain. Ahead of thyroid surgery, no patient had received treatment of any kind. The source of the sample is a study of metastatic and nonmetastatic thyroid tumors. Study in general: A comparison of repertoires was made across blood and tumor or nodule tissue from malignant and benign thyroid patients.

In the original workflow: The study built a papillary thyroid cancer distant-metastasis classifier from CDR3 differences across clinicopathological groups. TCRdb re-clonotyped the PCR reads via MiXCR. The V and J calls reflect TCRdb's pipeline rather than the authors' work. Seen here are about 26,000 clones, about 26% observed once, and the top ten hold more than 5%. Sequencing input: blood. This clonotype was sampled from a female donor with papillary thyroid cancer or a benign thyroid nodule (not recorded which). Some clones in this sample may be carry-over from other donors' samples.

CDR3 residues: CASSLRGGPGVGTGELFF. CDR3 DNA: TGTGCCAGCAGTTTAAGGGGCGGACCAGGGGTGGGCACCGGGGAGCTGTTTTTT. The rearrangement uses TRBV27 and TRBJ2-2; tentative D call: TRBD1 (6 bases). Trimming left V 2 bases short and J 4 bases short, with 20 bases between. Germline V gene sequence: CDR1 MNHEY, CDR2 SMNVEV (reference sequence). This CDR3 is built from 18 residues.